These 10 T cell receptor beta chains were all obtained from the same sample, sequenced in a study of T cells in localized non-small cell lung cancer. The assay was immunoSEQ multiplex PCR, and TCRdb's table has in-frame clones only and misses some. Found here are roughly 34,000 clones, about nine tenths of them singletons; the top ten hold approximately 3.8%. Source: peripheral blood, taken before any cancer treatment. The receptor set was obtained from a male donor older than 55 with stage III lung adenocarcinoma.

The V and J genes are TRBV11-2 and TRBJ2-2; 12 bases agree with TRBD2. Germline V gives CDR1 SGHAT, CDR2 FQNNGV. The CDR3 has 16 amino acids. Germline trimming cut 6 bases from V and 5 bases from J; bases unmatched to any gene: 7. Written as DNA, the CDR3 is TGTGCCAGCAGACTAGCGGGGGGCCGGGGTACCGGGGAGCTGTTTTTT. Amino acid sequence: CASRLAGGRGTGELFF.

The V gene is TRBV9, the J gene TRBJ2-1, with D perhaps assigned TRBD1 or TRBD2 (5 bases each). Germline lookup yields CDR1 SGDLS and CDR2 YYNGEE. CDR3 size: 11 residues. V dropped 3 bases and J dropped 15 bases, with 13 bases sitting between them. The CDR3, as DNA: TGTGCCAGCAGCGAGGGACCGAGGGCGTTCTTC. Encoded protein: CASSEGPRAFF.

The rearrangement uses TRBV7-3 and TRBJ2-3; D remains unclear. V lost 4 bases and J 2 bases, leaving 22 bases between the germline ends. The CDR3 covers 18 residues. Germline-derived CDR1 and CDR2 are SGHTA and FQGTGA. The CDR3 sequence is CASSSPNRAPAITDTQYF. CDR3 DNA: TGTGCCAGCAGCTCCCCAAATAGAGCTCCCGCAATCACAGATACGCAGTATTTT.

The chain recombines TRBV2 with TRBJ2-5; TRBD1 aligns across 8 bases. The V and J ends lost 6 bases and 5 bases, in that order; junction bases with no gene match: 8. The CDR3 has 14 amino acids. The germline CDR1 and CDR2 sequences are SNHLY and FYNNEI. As DNA, the CDR3 is TGTGCCAGCAGGAGGACAGGGTGGGGGGAGACCCAGTACTTC. It is translated as CASRRTGWGETQYF. Full variable domain (remainder filled in from reference TRBV2 and TRBJ2-5): EPEVTQTPSHQVTQMGQEVILRCVPISNHLYFYWYRQILGQKVEFLVSFYNNEISEKSEIFDDQFSVERPDGSNFTLKIRSTKLEDSAMYFCASRRTGWGETQYFGPGTRLLVL.

V and J are TRBV13 and TRBJ2-1, with TRBD1 matching 9 bases. The J segment lost 1 base and the V segment lost 2 bases, leaving 3 bases of the junction unmatched. CDR3 length: 16 residues. The germline gives CDR1 PRHDT, CDR2 FYEKMQ (reference sequence). For the CDR3, the DNA is TGTGCCAGCAGCTTAATGGGGACAGGGTCCTACAATGAGCAGTTCTTC. The encoded protein is CASSLMGTGSYNEQFF.

This clone has only one observation. V and J are TRBV5-4 and TRBJ2-1, with 8 bases that match TRBD2. The CDR3 extends over 16 amino acids. V shed 0 bases and J 4 bases; nucleotides not matched to a gene: 6. Germline V gene sequence: CDR1 SGHNT, CDR2 YYREEE (reference sequence). The CDR3 nucleotides read TGTGCCAGCAGCTTGGAACCACTAGCGGAATACAATGAGCAGTTCTTC. It codes for CASSLEPLAEYNEQFF. The variable domain in full, with the rest retrieved from reference TRBV5-4 and TRBJ2-1, is ETGVTQSPTHLIKTRGQQVTLRCSSQSGHNTVSWYQQALGQGPQFIFQYYREEENGRGNFPPRFSGLQFPNYSSELNVNALELDDSALYLCASSLEPLAEYNEQFFGPGTRLTVL.

The V call is TRBV30, the J call TRBJ2-1; 12 positions match TRBD2. Per germline, CDR1 GTSNPN and CDR2 SVGIG (reference sequence). The V gene end was trimmed by 3 bases and the J gene end by 0 bases; junction bases not matched to a gene: 6. The CDR3 is 17 residues long. The DNA for the CDR3 is TGTGCCTGGAGGTCGACTAGCGGGGGATACTCCTACAATGAGCAGTTCTTC. Its protein product is CAWRSTSGGYSYNEQFF.

The DNA of the CDR3 is TGCGCCAGCAGCTTGGAGGATACGCAGTATTTT. This translates into CASSLEDTQYF. This chain uses TRBV5-1 with TRBJ2-3, with D unresolved. V shed 0 bases and J shed 6 bases, with 2 bases lying between them. Germline lookup yields CDR1 SGHRS and CDR2 YFSETQ. CDR3 size: 11 residues.

V gene TRBV11-3 combines with J gene TRBJ2-7; D possibly corresponds to TRBD1 (6 bases). V lost 6 bases to trimming and J lost 0 bases, with 12 bases between them. The CDR3 totals 14 residues. Germline V gene lookup returns CDR1 SGHNT and CDR2 YENEEA. The CDR3 DNA reads TGTGCCAGCAGTCGGACAGAGAGCTCCTACGAGCAGTACTTC. It encodes CASSRTESSYEQYF. The variable domain in full, with the rest retrieved from reference TRBV11-3 and TRBJ2-7, is EAGVVQSPRYKIIEKKQPVAFWCNPISGHNTLYWYLQNLGQGPELLIRYENEEAVDDSQLPKDRFSAERLKGVDSTLKIQPAELGDSAVYLCASSRTESSYEQYFGPGTRLTVT.

In regard to this clone: Different DNA sequences within this sample yield the same CDR3. The rearrangement uses TRBV9 and TRBJ2-5; weak D call: TRBD1 (5 bases). Looked up from germline, CDR1 is SGDLS and CDR2 is YYNGEE. Trimming pared 5 bases from V and 2 bases from J, leaving 16 bases between. This CDR3 has 15 amino acids. The CDR3 sequence is CASSNLGRIQETQYF. The CDR3 nucleotides are TGTGCCAGCAGTAACCTGGGGCGGATACAAGAGACCCAGTACTTC.